Listed below are T cell receptor beta chains from one sample, sequenced in a study of blood T cell repertoires in COVID-19. Using immunoSEQ multiplex PCR, the repertoire was profiled, and TCRdb retains in-frame clones only, with some absent. The repertoire holds around 340,000 clones, with 85% to 90% as singletons. Sequenced material: PBMCs or T cells enriched from blood (not recorded which). These receptors were collected from a woman aged 25 to 39 who had been exposed to COVID-19. CDR3s include the opening cysteine and the closing phenylalanine or tryptophan. A D gene is named only where the DNA matches it firmly. Clone size, where shown, is once, few, many, or a class for clones that have expanded.

abundance	v_gene	d_gene	j_gene	CDR3nt	CDR3aa
few	TRBV2	TRBD2	TRBJ2-3	TGTGCCAGCAGTGGGGTTAGCGGGAGCACAGATACGCAGTATTTT	CASSGVSGSTDTQYF
-	TRBV19	TRBD2	TRBJ2-7	TGTGCCAGTACCCCGGGGGGGGACCAGGCCTACGAGCAGTACTTC	CASTPGGDQAYEQYF
-	TRBV19	-	TRBJ1-2	TGTGCCAGTACCCCCGTCGCCGGTGGTGGCTACACCTTC	CASTPVAGGGYTF
-	TRBV2	-	TRBJ2-7	TGTGCCAGCCAGGACGGGACTTCCACAACCTACGAGCAGTACTTC	CASQDGTSTTYEQYF
-	TRBV27	-	TRBJ1-1	TGTGCCAGCAGTCCCAGGGGCGCTGAAGCTTTCTTT	CASSPRGAEAFF
-	TRBV29-1	-	TRBJ1-4	TGCAGCGTTTATAATGCAACTAATGAAAAACTGTTTTTT	CSVYNATNEKLFF
-	TRBV30	-	TRBJ2-6	TGTGCCTGGAGTGCCTGGGGGCCCCCTAGCTCTGGGGCCAACGTCCTGACTTTC	CAWSAWGPPSSGANVLTF
-	TRBV5-6	TRBD2	TRBJ2-3	TGTGCCAGCGCTCAAAGCGGGAGAGGAAGAACAGATACGCAGTATTTT	CASAQSGRGRTDTQYF
-	TRBV18	-	TRBJ2-2	TGTGCCAGCTCACCTCAGGGGTTAAACACCGGGGAGCTGTTTTTT	CASSPQGLNTGELFF
-	TRBV10-3	TRBD1	TRBJ2-5	TGTGCCATCAACCAGGGGACAGATGAGGGCCAGTACTTC	CAINQGTDEGQYF
-	TRBV7-9	-	TRBJ2-7	TGTGCCAGCAGCTTAGCCGCCGACTGGCGGGAAGGATACGAGCAGTACTTC	CASSLAADWREGYEQYF
-	TRBV11-2	TRBD2	TRBJ2-7	TGTGCCAGCCGCGGAGGCGGGAGCTCCTACGAGCAGTACTTC	CASRGGGSSYEQYF
few	TRBV11-2	TRBD1	TRBJ1-1	TGTGCCAGCACCGAAGGGAGACCCGGGACAGGGGTGTTACGCACTGAAGCTTTCTTT	CASTEGRPGTGVLRTEAFF
-	TRBV5-1	-	TRBJ1-2	TGCGCCAGCAGCTTTACAGGCCCAGACCCTAACTATGGCTACACCTTC	CASSFTGPDPNYGYTF
-	TRBV12-3/TRBV12-4	-	TRBJ2-7	TGTGCCAGCAGTTTAAGGCTAGCCTACGAGCAGTACTTC	CASSLRLAYEQYF
-	TRBV15	TRBD1	TRBJ1-1	TGTGCCACCAGCAGAACAGGGGAGAACACTGAAGCTTTCTTT	CATSRTGENTEAFF
many	TRBV5-5	TRBD1	TRBJ1-5	TGTGCCAGCAGCCAAGGGACAGGGTCGTATAGCAATCAGCCCCAGCATTTT	CASSQGTGSYSNQPQHF
-	TRBV6-2/TRBV6-3	-	TRBJ2-2	TGTGCCAGCAGTTCCCGGGGAGGAATCACCGGGGAGCTGTTTTTT	CASSSRGGITGELFF
-	TRBV15	-	TRBJ1-1	TGTGCCACCAGCCTGGGCGGGCTGAACACTGAAGCTTTCTTT	CATSLGGLNTEAFF
once	TRBV2	TRBD2	TRBJ2-7	TGTGCCAGCAGTCGGACTAGCGGGAGGGCCATCTACGAGCAGTACTTC	CASSRTSGRAIYEQYF
-	TRBV28	TRBD1	TRBJ1-3	TGTGCCAGCCTGACCCCAGGGGGCGGTTCGGCTTCTGGAAACACCATATATTTT	CASLTPGGGSASGNTIYF
once	TRBV24-1	TRBD2	TRBJ2-1	TGTGCCACCAGTGACGGGGGACTAGCGGACAATGAGCAGTTCTTC	CATSDGGLADNEQFF
-	TRBV25-1	TRBD1	TRBJ1-2	TGTGCCAGCAATGGGCCCCGGGACAGCTCCTATGGCTACACCTTC	CASNGPRDSSYGYTF
-	TRBV5-6	-	TRBJ1-4	TGTGCCAGCAGCAGCACAGGTGCGTCTAATGAAAAACTGTTTTTT	CASSSTGASNEKLFF
-	TRBV27	TRBD1	TRBJ2-1	TGTGCCAGCACCTTCGGACAGGGGGACGAGCAGTTCTTC	CASTFGQGDEQFF
-	TRBV28	TRBD1	TRBJ1-4	TGTGCCAGCTATGACCTAGCAGGGGGAGAACTGTTTTTT	CASYDLAGGELFF
-	TRBV25-1	-	TRBJ1-6	TGTGCCAGCAGTGAAGCGGTGGCGCTTAGCTCCTATAATTCACCCCTCCACTTT	CASSEAVALSSYNSPLHF
-	TRBV9	TRBD2	TRBJ2-5	TGTGCCAGCAGCGTAGGGACTAGCTTTGGTGGGGCGGAGACCCAGTACTTC	CASSVGTSFGGAETQYF
once	TRBV11-1	TRBD1	TRBJ1-6	TGTGCCAGCAGCTCCATCCGGACAGGGGGCCACTCACCCCTCCACTTT	CASSSIRTGGHSPLHF
-	TRBV3-1/TRBV3-2	TRBD2	TRBJ2-1	TGTGCCAGCAGCCAAGGGGTTAGCGGGAGCTCCTACAATGAGCAGTTCTTC	CASSQGVSGSSYNEQFF
-	TRBV9	-	TRBJ2-3	TGTGCCAGCAGCGCCGGCGGCGGGACCTTGGATACGCAGTATTTT	CASSAGGGTLDTQYF
-	TRBV5-1	TRBD1	TRBJ2-7	TGCGCCAGCAGCTTGGGGGACAGGCCCCAAGCCGAGCAGTACTTC	CASSLGDRPQAEQYF
-	TRBV19	TRBD2	TRBJ2-5	TGTGCCAGTACTCCACTAGCGGGAGGCCCAAAAGAGACCCAGTACTTC	CASTPLAGGPKETQYF
-	TRBV7-3	-	TRBJ1-1	TGTGCCAGCAGCTTAATGGGCACCTTGAACACTGAAGCTTTCTTT	CASSLMGTLNTEAFF
-	TRBV12-1	-	TRBJ2-1	TGTGCCAGCAGCGCATACTATCCGGGACTAGCGGGACTGAATGAGCAGTTCTTC	CASSAYYPGLAGLNEQFF
-	TRBV10-2	TRBD1	TRBJ1-6	TGCGCCAGCAGTGAGCCGGGGACAGGCACCTCGAGCTCCTATAATTCACCCCTCCACTTT	CASSEPGTGTSSSYNSPLHF
-	TRBV5-1	-	TRBJ1-4	TGCGCCAGCAGCTTCGGAGCGACAGGCCTTAATGAAAAACTGTTTTTT	CASSFGATGLNEKLFF
-	TRBV6-2/TRBV6-3	TRBD1	TRBJ1-3	TGTGCCAGCAGCCCTATTACAGGGGCCTCTGGAAACACCATATATTTT	CASSPITGASGNTIYF
-	TRBV7-2	-	TRBJ2-7	TGTGCCAGCAGCCCCGGGTCTCGGGAGCAGTACTTC	CASSPGSREQYF
-	TRBV7-3	-	TRBJ1-2	TGTGCCAGCAGCCTAGACTCCCAAGCTAACTATGGCTACACCTTC	CASSLDSQANYGYTF
-	TRBV18	TRBD1	TRBJ1-4	TGTGCCAGCTCACAAAGACAGGGGGCAACTAATGAAAAACTGTTTTTT	CASSQRQGATNEKLFF
-	TRBV11-2	TRBD2	TRBJ2-1	TGTGCCAGCAGCTTAGATCGGGGGCTAGCGGGAGCACCATTCTACAATGAGCAGTTCTTC	CASSLDRGLAGAPFYNEQFF
-	TRBV7-9	-	TRBJ1-3	TGTGCCAGCAGCTTGGACAAGGCGGGAAACACCATATATTTT	CASSLDKAGNTIYF
-	TRBV19	TRBD2	TRBJ2-2	TGTGCCAGTAGTATTGGAGCGGGAGGCAGCACCGGGGAGCTGTTTTTT	CASSIGAGGSTGELFF
-	TRBV11-3	-	TRBJ2-1	TGTGCCAGCGCCCTGGGCGACGGGAGAATCTACAATGAGCAGTTCTTC	CASALGDGRIYNEQFF
few	TRBV6-4	-	TRBJ2-2	TGTGCCAGCATCCAAGCGAAGAACCACACCGGGGAGCTGTTTTTT	CASIQAKNHTGELFF
-	TRBV6-5	TRBD2	TRBJ2-7	TGTGCCAGCAGTTACGGCGGGAGTCTCTCCTACGAGCAGTACTTC	CASSYGGSLSYEQYF